This T cell receptor beta chain was obtained from a study of prognosis after radiotherapy for stage I lung cancer. Study observations and caveats: Patients with distant metastases had lower Shannon entropy after stereotactic body radiation therapy.

After removal of 0 bases from V and 8 bases from J, the junction contained 12 bases not matched to a gene. Germline lookup yields CDR1 SGDLS and CDR2 YYNGEE. The CDR3 extends over 17 amino acids. This clonotype was found many times. Its antigen is still unknown. TCR beta CDR3 was amplified from genomic DNA by two-round multiplex PCR. The authors ran first-round PCR with primers specific to each TRBV and TRBJ gene. In the second PCR round, amplification relied on universal primers. TCRdb processed the multiplex PCR reads anew with MiXCR; each CDR3 protein has one entry. Among 13,000 to 15,000 distinct CDR3 sequences listed, 55% to 60% were seen once.

The V call is TRBV9, the J call TRBJ1-4, with 8 nucleotides matching TRBD1. The clonotype comes from a donor aged 50 or older with non-small cell lung cancer. This material consisted of PBMCs, taken before or after stereotactic body radiation therapy (not recorded which). CDR3 amino acids: CASSVEGGGDRKEKLFF. DNA for the CDR3: TGTGCCAGCAGCGTAGAGGGTGGAGGGGACAGGAAAGAAAAACTGTTTTTT.